This T cell receptor beta chain was retrieved from a study of HIV-infected patients and healthy controls. Reverse transcription used about 500 ng RNA and constant-region primers for alpha and beta. Each of the alpha and beta chains got its own library through chain-specific third strand synthesis with indices. Each molecule carried a 12-nucleotide identifier made of two joined random hexamers added before amplification. One entry per CDR3 protein results from TCRdb running MiXCR on the 5' RACE reads. Of approximately 25,000 distinct CDR3 sequences in the sample, roughly 8.7% were seen once. The CDR3 is 13 amino acids. V dropped 8 bases and J dropped 4 bases, with 11 bases sitting between them. Germline V gene lookup returns CDR1 LGHDT and CDR2 YNNKEL (reference sequence). No cell fractionation was done, so the repertoire covers all unsorted peripheral blood T cells. As regards this clonotype: The antigen is undetermined.

Study results and limitations: HIV+ repertoires were severely depleted of MAIT alpha-chain CDR3s, unlike healthy controls.

This TCR derives from an adult in good health. This sequence joins TRBV3-1 and TRBJ2-2, with D possibly matching TRBD1 (6 bases). The sequenced material came from blood. CDR3 loop: CASGQRGTGELFF. The CDR3 nucleotides are TGTGCCAGCGGACAGCGCGGCACCGGGGAGCTGTTTTTT. Complete variable domain (other parts from reference TRBV3-1 and TRBJ2-2): DTAVSQTPKYLVTQMGNDKSIKCEQNLGHDTMYWYKQDSKKFLKIMFSYNNKELIINETVPNRFSPKSPDKAHLNLHINSLELGDSAVYFCASGQRGTGELFFGEGSRLTVL.